The present TCR beta chain was sequenced within a study of T cell responses to AZD1222 COVID-19 vaccine. Measured with immunoSEQ multiplex PCR; TCRdb has only the in-frame clones, and not every one. The sample yields some 120,000 clones, around 94% seen once. The CDR3 runs 14 residues. Looked up from germline, CDR1 is MNHNY and CDR2 is SVGAGI (reference sequence). Unmatched junction bases numbered 6, after V lost 6 bases and J lost 7 bases. The gene calls are TRBV6-6 and TRBJ2-1; 10 bases line up with TRBD2. This receptor was identified in an adult in good health. Sequenced here: peripheral blood, sampled on day 0 of AZD1222 vaccination. This chain's CDR3 is CASRASGRDNEQFF. The CDR3 DNA reads TGTGCCAGCAGGGCTAGCGGGAGAGATAATGAGCAGTTCTTC.